The present entry profiles one T cell receptor (beta chain) with its context. TCRdb's table, derived via immunoSEQ multiplex PCR, lists solely in-frame clones and lacks some. The repertoire includes roughly 230,000 clones, approximately 85% of them detected once, and under 8% sits in the top ten. The data stem from a study of blood T cell repertoires in COVID-19. The germline CDR1 and CDR2 sequences are SNHLY and FYNNEI. The ends lost 3 bases at V and 7 bases at J; junction bases unmatched: 7. The CDR3 consists of 14 residues. The sequence was collected from a woman aged 45-65 years who had been exposed to COVID-19. The chain has TRBV2 and TRBJ2-3, with 7 nucleotides matching TRBD2. The specimen was PBMCs or T cells enriched from blood (not recorded which). CDR3 region: CASSEALASNTQYF. CDR3 nucleotide sequence: TGTGCCAGCAGTGAGGCACTAGCGAGTAATACGCAGTATTTT.